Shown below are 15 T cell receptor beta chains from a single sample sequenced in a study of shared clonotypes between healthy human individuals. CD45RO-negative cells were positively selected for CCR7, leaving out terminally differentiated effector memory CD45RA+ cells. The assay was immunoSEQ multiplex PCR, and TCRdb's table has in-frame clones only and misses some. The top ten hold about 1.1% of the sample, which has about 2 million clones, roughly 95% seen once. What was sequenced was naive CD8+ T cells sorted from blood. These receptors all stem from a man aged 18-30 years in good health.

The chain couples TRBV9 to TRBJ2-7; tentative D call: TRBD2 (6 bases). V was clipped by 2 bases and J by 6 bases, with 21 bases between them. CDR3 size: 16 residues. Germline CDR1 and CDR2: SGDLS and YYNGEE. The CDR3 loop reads CASSVGGGGDDPEQYF. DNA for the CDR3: TGTGCCAGCAGCGTTGGAGGTGGAGGGGACGACCCCGAGCAGTACTTC.

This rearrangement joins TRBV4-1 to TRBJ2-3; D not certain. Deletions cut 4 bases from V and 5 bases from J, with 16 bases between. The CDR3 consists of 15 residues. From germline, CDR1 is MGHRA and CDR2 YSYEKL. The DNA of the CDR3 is TGCGCCAGCAGCCTTGTCCTGTTACCTGAAGATACGCAGTATTTT. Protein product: CASSLVLLPEDTQYF.

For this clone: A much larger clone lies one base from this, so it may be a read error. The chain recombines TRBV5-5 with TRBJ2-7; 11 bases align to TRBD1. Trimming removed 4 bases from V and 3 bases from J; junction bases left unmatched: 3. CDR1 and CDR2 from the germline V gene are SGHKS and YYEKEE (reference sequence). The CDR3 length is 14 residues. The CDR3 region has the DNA TGTGCCAGCAGCCCCGGGACAGGGGGCTACGAGCAGTACTTC. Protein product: CASSPGTGGYEQYF.

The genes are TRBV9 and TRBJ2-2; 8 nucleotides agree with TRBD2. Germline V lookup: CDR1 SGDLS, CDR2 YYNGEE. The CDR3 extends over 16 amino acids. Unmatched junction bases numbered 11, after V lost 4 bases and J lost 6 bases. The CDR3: CASSHSRERESGELFF. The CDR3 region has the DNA TGTGCCAGCAGCCATTCCCGTGAGCGGGAGTCCGGGGAGCTGTTTTTT.

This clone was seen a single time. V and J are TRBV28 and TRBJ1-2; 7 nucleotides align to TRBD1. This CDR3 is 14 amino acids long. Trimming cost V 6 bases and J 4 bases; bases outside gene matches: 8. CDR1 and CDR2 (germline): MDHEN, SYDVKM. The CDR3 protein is CASSRDSNVYGYTF. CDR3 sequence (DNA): TGTGCCAGCAGCCGGGACAGTAATGTCTATGGCTACACCTTC.

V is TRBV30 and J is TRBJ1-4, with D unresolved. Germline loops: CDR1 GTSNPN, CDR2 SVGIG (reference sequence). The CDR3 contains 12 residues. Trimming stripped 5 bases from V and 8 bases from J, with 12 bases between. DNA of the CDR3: TGTGCCTGGGGAGGGAAGGAGGAAAAACTGTTTTTT. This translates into CAWGGKEEKLFF.

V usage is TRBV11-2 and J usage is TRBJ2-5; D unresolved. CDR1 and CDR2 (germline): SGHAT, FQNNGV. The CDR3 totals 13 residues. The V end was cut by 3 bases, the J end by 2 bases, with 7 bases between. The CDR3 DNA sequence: TGTGCCAGCAGCTTGGTTACTCAAGAGACCCAGTACTTC. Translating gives CASSLVTQETQYF.

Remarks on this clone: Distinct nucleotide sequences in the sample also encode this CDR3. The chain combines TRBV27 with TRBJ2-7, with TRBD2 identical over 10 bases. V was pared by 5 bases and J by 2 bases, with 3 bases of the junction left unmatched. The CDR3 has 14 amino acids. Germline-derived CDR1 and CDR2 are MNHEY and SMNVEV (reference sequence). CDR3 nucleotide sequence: TGTGCCAGCAGTCCGAGCGGGAGGGCCTACGAGCAGTACTTC. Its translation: CASSPSGRAYEQYF.

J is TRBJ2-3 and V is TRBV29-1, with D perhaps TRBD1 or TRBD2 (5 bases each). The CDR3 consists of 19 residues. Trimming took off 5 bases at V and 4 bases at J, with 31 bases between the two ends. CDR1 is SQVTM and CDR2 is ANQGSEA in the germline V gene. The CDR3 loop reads CSVSDFVLRGPRPADTQYF. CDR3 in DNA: TGCAGCGTTTCTGATTTTGTATTGAGGGGACCCCGCCCCGCAGATACGCAGTATTTT.

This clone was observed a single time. The CDR3 coding sequence is TGCGCCAGCAGCCAAGTACAGGGAACCCCTGAAGCTTTCTTT. Amino acid sequence: CASSQVQGTPEAFF. The chain is built from TRBV4-1 and TRBJ1-1, with D maybe TRBD1 (6 bases). Germline V lookup: CDR1 MGHRA, CDR2 YSYEKL. V was shortened by 1 base and J by 6 bases, with 12 bases between the two germline ends. This CDR3 is 14 amino acids long.

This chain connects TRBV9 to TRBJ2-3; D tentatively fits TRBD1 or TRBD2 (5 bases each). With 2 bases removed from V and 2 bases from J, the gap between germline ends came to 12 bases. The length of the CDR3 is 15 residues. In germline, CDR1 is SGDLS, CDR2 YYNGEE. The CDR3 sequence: CASSVGTDPTDTQYF. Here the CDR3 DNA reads TGTGCCAGCAGCGTTGGGACGGATCCCACAGATACGCAGTATTTT.

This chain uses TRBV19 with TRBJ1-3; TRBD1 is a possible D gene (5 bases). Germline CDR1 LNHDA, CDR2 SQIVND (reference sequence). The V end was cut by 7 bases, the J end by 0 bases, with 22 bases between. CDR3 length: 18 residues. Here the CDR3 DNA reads TGTGCCAGTATATCGGATTGGGACGGGGTCCGCTCTGGAAACACCATATATTTT. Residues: CASISDWDGVRSGNTIYF.

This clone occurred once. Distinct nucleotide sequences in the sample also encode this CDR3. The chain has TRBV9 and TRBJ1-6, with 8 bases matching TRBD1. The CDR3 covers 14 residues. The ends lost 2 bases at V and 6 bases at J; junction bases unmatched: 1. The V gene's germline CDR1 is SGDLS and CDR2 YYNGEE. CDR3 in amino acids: CASSVGQGNSPLHF. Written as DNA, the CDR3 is TGTGCCAGCAGCGTCGGACAGGGTAATTCACCCCTCCACTTT.

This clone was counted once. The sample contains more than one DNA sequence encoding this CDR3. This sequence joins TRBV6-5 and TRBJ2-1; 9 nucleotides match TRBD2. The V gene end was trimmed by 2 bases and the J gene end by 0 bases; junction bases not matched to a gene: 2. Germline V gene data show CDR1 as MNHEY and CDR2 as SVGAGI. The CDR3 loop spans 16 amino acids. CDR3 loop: CASSYLAGSSYNEQFF. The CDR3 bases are TGTGCCAGCAGTTACCTAGCGGGGAGCTCCTACAATGAGCAGTTCTTC.

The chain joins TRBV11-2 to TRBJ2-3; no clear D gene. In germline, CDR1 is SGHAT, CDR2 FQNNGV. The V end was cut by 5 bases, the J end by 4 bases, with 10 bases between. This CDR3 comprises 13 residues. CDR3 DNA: TGTGCCAGCAGCCAAGGGATATCAGATACGCAGTATTTT. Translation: CASSQGISDTQYF.